The 21 T cell receptor beta chains presented below share a single source sample, sequenced in a study of shared clonotypes between healthy human individuals. Sequencing was performed with immunoSEQ multiplex PCR; in TCRdb, only in-frame clones are kept and a portion is missing. The table shows some 2 million clones, with about 95% occurring only once. Only CD45RO-negative cells positively selected for CCR7 counted as naive CD8 cells, so terminally differentiated effector memory CD45RA+ cells were excluded. The sequenced sample was naive CD8+ T cells sorted from blood. These receptors were collected from a man aged 18 to 30 in good health.

This clone was seen a single time. The chain carries TRBV9 and TRBJ2-3; D may be TRBD2 (6 bases). This CDR3 spans 15 amino acids. Deletions cut 3 bases from V and 1 base from J, with 12 bases between. Per germline, CDR1 SGDLS and CDR2 YYNGEE. Written as DNA, the CDR3 is TGTGCCAGCAGCGGAGGCGGGACTGGCACAGATACGCAGTATTTT. Protein: CASSGGGTGTDTQYF.

This clone was seen more than once but under ten times. The chain joins TRBV7-9 to TRBJ1-1, with D possibly matching TRBD1 (5 bases). The CDR3 extends over 14 amino acids. Germline values: CDR1 SEHNR, CDR2 FQNEAQ (reference sequence). Trimming cost V 5 bases and J 4 bases, with 14 bases left between them. CDR3 bases: TGTGCCAGCAGCGCCCCAACAGGAGTCACTGAAGCTTTCTTT. Translating gives CASSAPTGVTEAFF.

The chain carries TRBV10-1 and TRBJ2-1; 8 bases line up with TRBD2. The CDR3 has 14 residues. Per the germline V gene, CDR1 is WNHNN and CDR2 is SYGVQD (reference sequence). V shed 4 bases, J shed 6 bases, and the junction held 5 bases outside the gene matches. For the CDR3, the DNA is TGCGCCAGCAGTGGGGGGACTAGAGCCAATGAGCAGTTCTTC. It codes for CASSGGTRANEQFF.

The chain uses TRBV6-5 and TRBJ1-3; 8 bases are shared with TRBD1. V lost 6 bases to trimming and J lost 2 bases; unmatched junction nucleotides: 6. The CDR3 sequence is 15 residues long. Germline V lookup: CDR1 MNHEY, CDR2 SVGAGI. The CDR3 here is CASSRGQGAGNTIYF. CDR3 sequence (DNA): TGTGCCAGCAGCCGAGGACAGGGCGCTGGAAACACCATATATTTT.

This CDR3 reads CASSEVGGTETQYF. DNA of the CDR3: TGTGCCAGCAGTGAAGTGGGGGGAACGGAGACCCAGTACTTC. The V call is TRBV2, the J call TRBJ2-5; D perhaps matches TRBD2 (6 bases). V was clipped by 1 base and J by 5 bases, with 11 bases between them. In germline, CDR1 is SNHLY, CDR2 FYNNEI. There are 14 residues in the CDR3.

The chain employs TRBV19 and TRBJ1-6; D not certain. The CDR3 covers 14 residues. Germline V gene data show CDR1 as LNHDA and CDR2 as SQIVND (reference sequence). Trimming removed 3 bases at V and 5 bases at J, with 8 bases between. CDR3 nucleotide sequence: TGTGCCAGTAGTATCGACCCCGATAATTCACCCCTCCACTTT. Protein sequence: CASSIDPDNSPLHF. The variable domain in full, completed from reference TRBV19 and TRBJ1-6, reads DGGITQSPKYLFRKEGQNVTLSCEQNLNHDAMYWYRQDPGQGLRLIYYSQIVNDFQKGDIAEGYSVSREKKESFPLTVTSAQKNPTAFYLCASSIDPDNSPLHFGNGTRLTVT.

J is TRBJ2-1 and V is TRBV27; D not certain. V lost 3 bases and J lost 8, with 14 bases in between. The germline V gene has CDR1 MNHEY and CDR2 SMNVEV (reference sequence). The CDR3 has 14 amino acids. The chain's CDR3 is CASSFRPEVDEQFF. In DNA, the CDR3 is TGTGCCAGCAGTTTCCGGCCCGAGGTGGATGAGCAGTTCTTC.

The chain links TRBV4-1 to TRBJ1-1; D is ambiguous. V lost 4 bases, J lost 0 bases, and 9 bases lay in between. The germline V gene encodes CDR1 MGHRA and CDR2 YSYEKL. The CDR3 is made up of 14 amino acids. The CDR3 DNA sequence: TGCGCCAGCAGCCCAGCGGAGCTGAACACTGAAGCTTTCTTT. It specifies CASSPAELNTEAFF.

The rearrangement joins TRBV19 to TRBJ2-1, with 7 bases matching TRBD2. The CDR3 spans 15 residues. From germline, CDR1 is LNHDA and CDR2 SQIVND (reference sequence). Unmatched junction bases numbered 6, after V lost 5 bases and J lost 2 bases. The CDR3 loop is CASSAAGLTYNEQFF. Written as DNA, the CDR3 is TGTGCCAGTAGTGCTGCGGGACTAACCTACAATGAGCAGTTCTTC.

The V and J genes are TRBV4-1 and TRBJ2-5, with D possibly being TRBD1 (6 bases). Germline CDR1 and CDR2: MGHRA and YSYEKL. V lost 1 base and J lost 5, with 14 bases in between. The CDR3 spans 15 residues. The CDR3 nucleotides are TGCGCCAGCAGCCAAGGAGAAAGGGGGTGGGAGACCCAGTACTTC. Translated: CASSQGERGWETQYF.

This clone has a single count. The chain couples TRBV10-1 to TRBJ2-7, with 10 bases aligning to TRBD1. V trimming: 3 bases; J trimming: 5 bases; junction bases outside the gene matches: 4. The germline CDR1 and CDR2 sequences are WNHNN and SYGVQD (reference sequence). The CDR3 extends over 14 amino acids. Here the CDR3 reads CASSDPTGGHEQYF. The DNA for the CDR3 is TGCGCCAGCAGTGACCCGACAGGGGGCCACGAGCAGTACTTC.

The V and J genes are TRBV4-3 and TRBJ2-3, with 7 bases aligning to TRBD2. J gave up 2 bases and V 0 bases, and 11 bases lay outside the gene matches. This CDR3 has 18 amino acids. Germline V gives CDR1 LGHNA, CDR2 YSLEER. CDR3 protein: CASSQDLGREDLTDTQYF. The CDR3 region has the DNA TGCGCCAGCAGCCAAGACCTAGGACGGGAGGACCTCACAGATACGCAGTATTTT.

This chain joins TRBV5-1 and TRBJ2-1; no clear D gene. Germline V lookup: CDR1 SGHRS, CDR2 YFSETQ. V gave up 5 bases and J gave up 0 bases, with 12 bases separating them. This CDR3 contains 15 residues. The CDR3, as DNA: TGCGCCAGCAGTCCCGACCCGAGCTCCTACAATGAGCAGTTCTTC. It codes for CASSPDPSSYNEQFF.

The J gene is TRBJ2-1, the V gene TRBV5-4, with D uncertain. The germline V gene encodes CDR1 SGHNT and CDR2 YYREEE (reference sequence). V gave up 1 base and J gave up 7 bases, with 6 bases separating them. There are 12 residues in the CDR3. The CDR3 DNA reads TGTGCCAGCAGCTTGTTCAGTAATGAGCAGTTCTTC. Translation: CASSLFSNEQFF.

The chain carries TRBV6-6 and TRBJ1-2, with 7 bases identical to TRBD1. V lost 5 bases, J lost 10 bases, and 10 bases stayed unmatched. CDR1 and CDR2 (germline): MNHNY, SVGAGI (reference sequence). There are 13 residues in the CDR3. CDR3 residues: CASSPPGQLLYTF. The DNA for the CDR3 is TGTGCCAGCAGTCCCCCGGGACAGCTACTCTACACCTTC.

V and J are TRBV19 and TRBJ1-2; maybe TRBD1 (6 bases). CDR1 is LNHDA, CDR2 SQIVND, per germline (reference sequence). V lost 5 bases and J lost 4, with 14 bases in between. The CDR3 sequence is 14 residues long. CDR3 coding DNA: TGTGCCAGTAGTTTGGACAGCGCGGTCTATGGCTACACCTTC. It codes for CASSLDSAVYGYTF.

The J gene is TRBJ2-7, the V gene TRBV9, with 10 bases that match TRBD1. V gave up 3 bases and J gave up 5 bases; unmatched junction bases: 2. CDR3 length: 13 amino acids. Germline V gives CDR1 SGDLS, CDR2 YYNGEE. In DNA, the CDR3 is TGTGCCAGCAGCGGAGGACAGGGGGACGAGCAGTACTTC. Encoded protein: CASSGGQGDEQYF.

With regard to this clone: The same CDR3 also results from other DNA sequences found in this sample. The CDR3 sequence is CASSFRGGTEAFF. CDR3 nucleotides: TGTGCCAGCAGCTTTCGTGGGGGTACTGAAGCTTTCTTT. The rearrangement joins TRBV5-4 to TRBJ1-1; TRBD1 might be the D (5 bases). This CDR3 comprises 13 residues. The germline V and J ends were trimmed by 2 bases and 5 bases, with 10 bases remaining between them. Per the germline V gene, CDR1 is SGHNT and CDR2 is YYREEE (reference sequence).

This clone was observed a single time. The chain combines TRBV5-6 with TRBJ1-2, with D unclear. This CDR3 has 14 amino acids. V shed 3 bases and J shed 0 bases, with 9 bases lying between them. CDR1 is SGHDT and CDR2 is YYEEEE in the germline V gene. The CDR3 reads CASSSDWPNYGYTF. The CDR3 DNA sequence: TGTGCCAGCAGCTCTGACTGGCCTAACTATGGCTACACCTTC.

This clone was recorded once. The chain is built from TRBV4-1 and TRBJ2-3, with TRBD2 matching 12 bases. The CDR3 runs to 19 residues. V was pared by 0 bases and J by 4 bases, with 11 bases of the junction left unmatched. CDR1 MGHRA and CDR2 YSYEKL come from the germline V gene. The CDR3 nucleotides read TGCGCCAGCAGCCAAGAATCCCTAGCGGGGGGGCCTGTCCCAGATACGCAGTATTTT. Protein product: CASSQESLAGGPVPDTQYF.

J is TRBJ2-2 and V is TRBV18, with 7 bases fitting TRBD1. CDR3 length equals 16 residues. J was trimmed by 0 bases and V by 3 bases; bases with no gene match: 4. Germline assignment: CDR1 KGHSH and CDR2 LQKENI. Here the CDR3 reads CASSPMDRSNTGELFF. Written as DNA, the CDR3 is TGTGCCAGCTCACCGATGGACAGGTCGAACACCGGGGAGCTGTTTTTT.